This T cell receptor (beta chain) stems from a study of shared clonotypes between healthy human individuals. Findings of the study overall: It was the few donors that limited the genetic and exposure-history diversity represented.

Points on this clone: The antigen is undetermined.

Assay: immunoSEQ multiplex PCR; the TCRdb copy retains only in-frame clones and omits some. The table records roughly 2 million clones, about 95% of them present only once. The CDR3 loop spans 17 amino acids. The naive CD8 population came from CD45RO-negative cells selected for CCR7, without terminally differentiated effector memory CD45RA+ cells. The V call is TRBV12-2, the J call TRBJ2-7; the D call TRBD2 from the table was never checked on the DNA. TRBV12-2 is an annotated pseudogene. The sample consisted of naive CD8+ T cells sorted from blood. The TCR was taken from a man aged 18 to 29 in good health. The CDR3: CASRFRDSRRRGYEQYF. The CDR3 DNA sequence: TGTGCAAGTCGCTTCCGGGACTCGCGCCGTCGGGGATACGAGCAGTACTTC.